Listed here is a single T cell receptor beta chain. As yet, its antigen is unknown. The data belong to a study of shared clonotypes between healthy human individuals. Study-level information: Participating donors consisted of a couple of women and three men aged 18 to 49. CD4 naive and CD4 memory each took three plates per donor, while CD8 naive took two and CD8 memory one. General study points: Clonotypes that were shared across a handful of donors made up around 5% of naive CD4 clonotypes.

This CDR3 comprises 12 residues. Between the trimmed V and J ends, which lost 8 bases and 6 bases, there was a span of 10 bases. Germline CDR1 ENHRY, CDR2 SYGVKD. Everyone who donated was a Caucasian adult who lived in Nashville, Tennessee. The protocol was immunoSEQ multiplex PCR, while the TCRdb copy is restricted to in-frame clones and leaves out a portion. In the table there are 300,000 to 400,000 clones, over 75% of which are singletons. The sequenced sample consisted of memory CD8+ T cells sorted from blood. Subset denoted: CD45RO+ cells pooled with CCR7-negative TemRA cells. The TCR was taken from a man younger than 35 in good health. This sequence joins TRBV10-3 and TRBJ2-2; D not resolved. Here the CDR3 DNA reads TGTGCCATCGAAGGAAGGGCCGGGGAGCTGTTTTTT. Translation gives CAIEGRAGELFF.